The 14 T cell receptor beta chains presented below share a single source sample, sequenced in a study of blood T cell repertoires in COVID-19. Produced via immunoSEQ multiplex PCR; TCRdb's table is partial and in-frame only. This table holds around 200,000 clones, about 86% found once. The sample taken for sequencing was peripheral blood. The receptors stem from a man between 45 and 60 years old with active or convalescent COVID-19.

The CDR3: CASSAQLAGWADTQYF. DNA for the CDR3: TGTGCCAGCAGCGCTCAACTAGCGGGGTGGGCAGATACGCAGTATTTT. The V gene is TRBV7-2, the J gene TRBJ2-3, with 10 bases aligning to TRBD2. Trimming cost V 5 bases and J 4 bases; bases outside gene matches: 9. Germline assignment: CDR1 SGHTA and CDR2 FQGNSA. CDR3 length: 16 amino acids.

This clone was seen once. The V and J genes are TRBV6-5 and TRBJ1-2, with 10 nucleotides matching TRBD1. The CDR3 is 14 residues long. V lost 6 bases and J lost 5; bases outside the gene matches: 6. Per the germline V gene, CDR1 is MNHEY and CDR2 is SVGAGI. The CDR3 sequence: CASRARDRGYGYTF. The CDR3 nucleotides read TGTGCCAGCAGGGCCCGGGACAGGGGTTATGGCTACACCTTC.

This clone was observed once. V and J are TRBV7-9 and TRBJ1-2; 9 positions match TRBD1. This CDR3 region has 15 residues. After removal of 5 bases from V and 8 bases from J, the junction contained 12 bases not matched to a gene. Germline V lookup: CDR1 SEHNR, CDR2 FQNEAQ (reference sequence). The CDR3 coding sequence is TGTGCCAGCAGCCCCCGGGGGACAGGGAAGGACGGCTACACCTTC. It codes for CASSPRGTGKDGYTF.

This chain uses TRBV19 with TRBJ2-3, with 11 nucleotides matching TRBD2. Per the germline V gene, CDR1 is LNHDA and CDR2 is SQIVND (reference sequence). The CDR3 has 17 amino acids. V was pared by 1 base and J by 2 bases, with 5 bases of the junction left unmatched. The DNA of the CDR3 is TGTGCCAGTAGTATAGCCCCTAGCGGGGGGCCCACAGATACGCAGTATTTT. This codes for CASSIAPSGGPTDTQYF.

The V and J genes are TRBV29-1 and TRBJ1-5; unclear D gene. The CDR3 is 12 residues long. V was pared by 5 bases and J by 0 bases, with 5 bases between. Per germline, CDR1 SQVTM and CDR2 ANQGSEA. CDR3 sequence: CSVRDSNQPQHF. The CDR3 DNA sequence: TGCAGCGTTCGGGATAGCAATCAGCCCCAGCATTTT.

The V call is TRBV5-1, the J call TRBJ2-1, with 11 nucleotides matching TRBD2. V shed 4 bases and J 0 bases; nucleotides not matched to a gene: 3. From germline, CDR1 is SGHRS and CDR2 YFSETQ. The CDR3 extends over 16 amino acids. The CDR3 loop reads CASSPSGGSSYNEQFF. In DNA form, the CDR3 reads TGCGCCAGCAGCCCTAGCGGGGGGAGCTCCTACAATGAGCAGTTCTTC.

J is TRBJ2-1 and V is TRBV11-2; 7 bases agree with TRBD1. Germline V lookup: CDR1 SGHAT, CDR2 FQNNGV. V was clipped by 5 bases and J by 5 bases; unmatched bases: 12. CDR3 size: 16 residues. As DNA, the CDR3 is TGTGCCAGCAGCCGGATACCGGGACAGACAAACAATGAGCAGTTCTTC. Amino acids: CASSRIPGQTNNEQFF.

The chain recombines TRBV11-2 with TRBJ2-2; no clear D. This CDR3 comprises 13 residues. The V end was cut by 1 base, the J end by 4 bases, with 4 bases between. Germline loops: CDR1 SGHAT, CDR2 FQNNGV. CDR3 residues: CASSLAGTGELFF. CDR3 DNA sequence: TGTGCCAGCAGCTTAGCCGGCACCGGGGAGCTGTTTTTT. The variable domain in full, with the rest retrieved from reference TRBV11-2 and TRBJ2-2, is EAGVAQSPRYKIIEKRQSVAFWCNPISGHATLYWYQQILGQGPKLLIQFQNNGVVDDSQLPKDRFSAERLKGVDSTLKIQPAKLEDSAVYLCASSLAGTGELFFGEGSRLTVL.

This chain connects TRBV5-1 to TRBJ1-4; 7 bases agree with TRBD1. The CDR3 runs to 14 residues. V lost 6 bases, J lost 7 bases, and 9 bases stayed unmatched. In germline, CDR1 is SGHRS, CDR2 YFSETQ. The CDR3 DNA is TGCGCCAGCAACCTCGCCCCAGGGGGTGAAAAACTGTTTTTT. This codes for CASNLAPGGEKLFF.

The V and J genes are TRBV3-1 (or the pseudogene TRBV3-2) and TRBJ2-1; D unresolved. Germline V gene data show CDR1 as LGHDT and CDR2 as YNNKEL (reference sequence). This CDR3 is 14 amino acids long. The V end lost 4 bases, the J end lost 5 bases, and 12 bases lay between the germline ends. The CDR3 spells CASSPKWAHNEQFF. As DNA, the CDR3 is TGTGCCAGCAGCCCGAAGTGGGCTCACAATGAGCAGTTCTTC.

The chain links TRBV30 to TRBJ2-1; TRBD2 matches at 7 bases. CDR1 is GTSNPN, CDR2 SVGIG, per germline (reference sequence). Germline trimming cut 5 bases from V and 7 bases from J; bases unmatched to any gene: 5. The length of the CDR3 is 12 residues. The CDR3 is CAWDLGGNEQFF. The CDR3 DNA reads TGTGCCTGGGACTTGGGGGGGAATGAGCAGTTCTTC.

The chain is built from TRBV3-1 (or the pseudogene TRBV3-2) and TRBJ1-5, with TRBD1 matching over 7 bases. V dropped 2 bases and J dropped 0; count of bases not matched to a gene: 1. CDR3 size: 15 residues. Germline CDR1 is LGHDT and CDR2 is YNNKEL (reference sequence). The CDR3 reads CASSQRDSSNQPQHF. The CDR3 coding sequence is TGTGCCAGCAGCCAACGGGACAGTAGCAATCAGCCCCAGCATTTT.

This chain joins TRBV6-5 and TRBJ1-2; 8 bases are shared with TRBD1. With 2 bases clipped from V and 6 bases from J, the junction kept 8 bases outside the gene matches. This CDR3 is built from 15 residues. The germline V gene encodes CDR1 MNHEY and CDR2 SVGAGI. The CDR3 DNA reads as TGTGCCAGCAGTTACAGGGGCAGGGGGCCTGATGGCTACACCTTC. It codes for CASSYRGRGPDGYTF.

This clone came up once. V gene TRBV5-5 combines with J gene TRBJ2-7; 8 bases fit TRBD1. The V gene end was trimmed by 4 bases and the J gene end by 2 bases; junction bases not matched to a gene: 8. CDR1 is SGHKS and CDR2 is YYEKEE in the germline V gene (reference sequence). CDR3 size: 15 residues. The CDR3 loop reads CASSAPGQVTYEQYF. The DNA of the CDR3 is TGTGCCAGCAGCGCCCCGGGACAGGTTACCTACGAGCAGTACTTC.